This is a list of T cell receptor beta chains from one sample in a study of OX40 agonist ivuxolimab in advanced cancers. Clones were sequenced by immunoSEQ multiplex PCR, and TCRdb holds only the in-frame ones, with some missing. There are 39,000 or so clones in the sample; 89% occur only once, and 0.58% lies in the top ten. Material: CD4+ or CD8+ T cells sorted from blood, obtained in a trial of the OX40 agonist ivuxolimab. The receptors were gathered from an adult with an advanced solid tumor such as melanoma, head and neck, liver or kidney cancer. Each CDR3 is given with its conserved first and last residue. D genes are given only for firm matches. Size is omitted from some rows. Given values are once, few, many or a class for expanded clones.

v_gene: TRBV6-5; d_gene: TRBD1; j_gene: TRBJ2-7; abundance: -; CDR3aa: CASSYTRDRSGEQYF; CDR3nt: TGTGCCAGCAGTTACACCCGGGACAGGTCTGGGGAGCAGTACTTC
v_gene: TRBV27; d_gene: -; j_gene: TRBJ1-1; abundance: few; CDR3aa: CASRRHQDTEAFF; CDR3nt: TGTGCCAGCAGAAGACACCAGGACACTGAAGCTTTCTTT
v_gene: TRBV11-3; d_gene: -; j_gene: TRBJ2-5; abundance: -; CDR3aa: CASSHRLGGYETQYF; CDR3nt: TGTGCCAGCAGCCACCGTTTGGGAGGATACGAGACCCAGTACTTC
v_gene: TRBV5-4; d_gene: TRBD1; j_gene: TRBJ1-2; abundance: -; CDR3aa: CASSLGTGVDYGYTF; CDR3nt: TGTGCCAGCAGCTTAGGGACAGGGGTGGACTATGGCTACACCTTC
v_gene: TRBV5-1; d_gene: -; j_gene: TRBJ2-2; abundance: -; CDR3aa: CASSPQRSDSRSGELFF; CDR3nt: TGCGCCAGCAGCCCCCAACGGTCGGACAGTCGATCCGGGGAGCTGTTTTTT
v_gene: TRBV5-4; d_gene: TRBD1; j_gene: TRBJ1-6; abundance: -; CDR3aa: CASSLGQGFASPLHF; CDR3nt: TGTGCCAGCAGCTTGGGACAGGGATTTGCTTCACCCCTCCACTTT
v_gene: TRBV7-2; d_gene: TRBD1; j_gene: TRBJ1-2; abundance: -; CDR3aa: CASSRDSPNYGYTF; CDR3nt: TGTGCCAGCAGCAGGGACAGTCCTAACTATGGCTACACCTTC
v_gene: TRBV9; d_gene: -; j_gene: TRBJ2-5; abundance: -; CDR3aa: CASSSPEGDPHQETQYF; CDR3nt: TGTGCCAGCAGCTCCCCAGAGGGAGACCCACACCAAGAGACCCAGTACTTC
v_gene: TRBV7-9; d_gene: -; j_gene: TRBJ2-1; abundance: -; CDR3aa: CASSLGLGGNEQFF; CDR3nt: TGTGCCAGCAGCTTAGGCCTGGGGGGCAATGAGCAGTTCTTC
v_gene: TRBV2; d_gene: -; j_gene: TRBJ1-2; abundance: -; CDR3aa: CASSEGLARWPGGYTF; CDR3nt: TGTGCCAGCAGTGAAGGCTTGGCGAGGTGGCCGGGAGGCTACACCTTC
v_gene: TRBV27; d_gene: -; j_gene: TRBJ2-3; abundance: -; CDR3aa: CASSPGVTGRVVPDTQYF; CDR3nt: TGTGCCAGCAGCCCCGGTGTAACGGGGCGAGTTGTCCCAGATACGCAGTATTTT
v_gene: TRBV5-6; d_gene: -; j_gene: TRBJ1-5; abundance: -; CDR3aa: CASSLTSLGGNQPQHF; CDR3nt: TGTGCCAGCAGCTTAACGAGTCTGGGAGGGAATCAGCCCCAGCATTTT
v_gene: TRBV10-3; d_gene: -; j_gene: TRBJ2-2; abundance: -; CDR3aa: CAISERQGGTGELFF; CDR3nt: TGTGCCATCAGTGAGAGGCAGGGAGGCACCGGGGAGCTGTTTTTT
v_gene: TRBV7-2; d_gene: TRBD2; j_gene: TRBJ2-2; abundance: -; CDR3aa: CASSLAPAGGPMGELFF; CDR3nt: TGTGCCAGCAGCTTAGCTCCAGCGGGGGGGCCCATGGGGGAGCTGTTTTTT
v_gene: TRBV7-9; d_gene: TRBD1; j_gene: TRBJ1-2; abundance: -; CDR3aa: CASSWRQGNLFYGYTF; CDR3nt: TGTGCCAGCAGCTGGAGACAGGGAAACCTCTTCTATGGCTACACCTTC
v_gene: TRBV5-1; d_gene: -; j_gene: TRBJ1-2; abundance: -; CDR3aa: CASSLGQLQDYGYTF; CDR3nt: TGCGCCAGCAGCTTGGGACAGCTTCAGGACTATGGCTACACCTTC
v_gene: TRBV7-8; d_gene: TRBD1; j_gene: TRBJ1-1; abundance: -; CDR3aa: CASSWGQLPNQAFF; CDR3nt: TGTGCCAGCAGCTGGGGACAGCTCCCGAATCAAGCTTTCTTT
v_gene: TRBV19; d_gene: -; j_gene: TRBJ2-3; abundance: -; CDR3aa: CASNGGTRGTDTQYF; CDR3nt: TGTGCCAGTAATGGCGGGACCCGCGGCACAGATACGCAGTATTTT
v_gene: TRBV6-6; d_gene: -; j_gene: TRBJ2-7; abundance: -; CDR3aa: CASSYAPTDSYEQYF; CDR3nt: TGTGCCAGCAGTTACGCACCGACAGATAGCTACGAGCAGTACTTC
v_gene: TRBV7-7; d_gene: -; j_gene: TRBJ2-2; abundance: -; CDR3aa: CASSQTRTVGTGELFF; CDR3nt: TGTGCTAGCAGCCAAACGAGGACAGTAGGCACCGGGGAGCTGTTTTTT